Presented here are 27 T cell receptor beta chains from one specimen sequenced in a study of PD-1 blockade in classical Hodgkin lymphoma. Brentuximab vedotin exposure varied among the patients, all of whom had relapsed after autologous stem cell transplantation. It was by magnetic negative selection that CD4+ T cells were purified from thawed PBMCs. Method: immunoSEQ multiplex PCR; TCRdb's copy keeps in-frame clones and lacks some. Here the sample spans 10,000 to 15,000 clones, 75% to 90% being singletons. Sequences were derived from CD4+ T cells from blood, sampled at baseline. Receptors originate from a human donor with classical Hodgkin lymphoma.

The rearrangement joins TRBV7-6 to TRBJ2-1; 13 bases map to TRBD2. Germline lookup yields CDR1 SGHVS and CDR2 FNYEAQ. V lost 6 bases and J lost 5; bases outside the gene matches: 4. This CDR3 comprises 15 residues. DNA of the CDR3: TGTGCCAGCAGTTTACTAGCGGGGGGGGACAATGAGCAGTTCTTC. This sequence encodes CASSLLAGGDNEQFF.

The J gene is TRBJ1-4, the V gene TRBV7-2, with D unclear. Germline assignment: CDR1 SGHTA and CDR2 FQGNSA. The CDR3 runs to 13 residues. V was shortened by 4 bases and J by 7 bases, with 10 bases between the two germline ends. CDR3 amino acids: CASSSGELEKLFF. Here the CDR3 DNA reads TGTGCCAGCAGCTCCGGGGAACTTGAAAAACTGTTTTTT.

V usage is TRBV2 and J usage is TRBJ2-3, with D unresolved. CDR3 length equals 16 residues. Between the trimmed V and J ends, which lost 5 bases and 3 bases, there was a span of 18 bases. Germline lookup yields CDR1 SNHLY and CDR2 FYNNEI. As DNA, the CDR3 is TGTGCCAGCAGTTTTACGCTGAAGACGAGGACAGATACGCAGTATTTT. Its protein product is CASSFTLKTRTDTQYF.

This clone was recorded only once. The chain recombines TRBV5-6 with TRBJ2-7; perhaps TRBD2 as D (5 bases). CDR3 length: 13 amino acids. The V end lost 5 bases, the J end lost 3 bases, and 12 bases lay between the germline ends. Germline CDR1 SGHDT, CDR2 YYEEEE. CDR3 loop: CASSRIGVYEQYF. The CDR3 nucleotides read TGTGCCAGCAGTCGGATCGGGGTCTACGAGCAGTACTTC.

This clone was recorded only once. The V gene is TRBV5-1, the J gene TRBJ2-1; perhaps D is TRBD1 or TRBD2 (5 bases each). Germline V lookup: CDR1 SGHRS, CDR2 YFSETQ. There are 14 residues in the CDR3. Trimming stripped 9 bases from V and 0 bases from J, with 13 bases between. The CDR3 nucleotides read TGCGCCACTAATCGGGACCCCTCCTACAATGAGCAGTTCTTC. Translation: CATNRDPSYNEQFF. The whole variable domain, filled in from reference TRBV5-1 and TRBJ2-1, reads KAGVTQTPRYLIKTRGQQVTLSCSPISGHRSVSWYQQTPGQGLQFLFEYFSETQRNKGNFPGRFSGRQFSNSRSEMNVSTLELGDSALYLCATNRDPSYNEQFFGPGTRLTVL.

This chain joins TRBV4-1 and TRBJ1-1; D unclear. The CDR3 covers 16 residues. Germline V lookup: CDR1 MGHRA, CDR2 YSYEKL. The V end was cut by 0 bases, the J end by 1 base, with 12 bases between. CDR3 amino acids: CASSQDPGRGNTEAFF. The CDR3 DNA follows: TGCGCCAGCAGCCAAGACCCGGGTCGGGGGAACACTGAAGCTTTCTTT.

The chain's CDR3 is CASRRGQGVSNTGELFF. CDR3 sequence (DNA): TGTGCCAGTAGGAGGGGACAGGGAGTTTCGAACACCGGGGAGCTGTTTTTT. This chain joins TRBV19 and TRBJ2-2; 9 bases are a match to TRBD1. After removal of 6 bases from V and 0 bases from J, the junction contained 8 bases not matched to a gene. Per the germline V gene, CDR1 is LNHDA and CDR2 is SQIVND (reference sequence). The CDR3 is 17 amino acids.

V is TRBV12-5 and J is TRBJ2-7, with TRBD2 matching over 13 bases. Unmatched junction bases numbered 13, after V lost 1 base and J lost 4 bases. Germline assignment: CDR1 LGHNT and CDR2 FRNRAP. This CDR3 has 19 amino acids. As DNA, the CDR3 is TGTGCTAGTGGTTTGGCCCACCGGACTAGCGGGAGAGGGAAGTACGAGCAGTACTTC. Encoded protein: CASGLAHRTSGRGKYEQYF.

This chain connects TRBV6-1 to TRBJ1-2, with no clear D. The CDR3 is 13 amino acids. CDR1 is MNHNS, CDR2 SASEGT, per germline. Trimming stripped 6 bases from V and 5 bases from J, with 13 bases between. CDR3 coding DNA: TGTGCCAGCAGCCACGCTTCGGGTTATGGCTACACCTTC. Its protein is CASSHASGYGYTF.

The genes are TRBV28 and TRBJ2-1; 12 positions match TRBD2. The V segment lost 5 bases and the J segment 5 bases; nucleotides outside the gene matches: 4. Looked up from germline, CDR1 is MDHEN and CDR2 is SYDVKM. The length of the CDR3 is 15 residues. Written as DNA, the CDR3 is TGTGCCAGCAGTCCCTGGACTAGCGGGAACAATGAGCAGTTCTTC. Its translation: CASSPWTSGNNEQFF.

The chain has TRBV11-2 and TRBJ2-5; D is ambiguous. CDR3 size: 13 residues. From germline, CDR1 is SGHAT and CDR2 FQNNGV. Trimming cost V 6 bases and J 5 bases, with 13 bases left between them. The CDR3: CASSLSKEETQYF. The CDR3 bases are TGTGCCAGCAGTCTCAGCAAGGAGGAGACCCAGTACTTC.

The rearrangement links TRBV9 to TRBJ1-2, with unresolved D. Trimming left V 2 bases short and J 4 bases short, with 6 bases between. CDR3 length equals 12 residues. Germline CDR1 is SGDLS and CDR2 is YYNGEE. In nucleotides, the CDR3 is TGTGCCAGCAGCGTGTCTACCTATGGCTACACCTTC. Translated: CASSVSTYGYTF. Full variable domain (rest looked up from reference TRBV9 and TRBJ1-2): DSGVTQTPKHLITATGQRVTLRCSPRSGDLSVYWYQQSLDQGLQFLIQYYNGEERAKGNILERFSAQQFPDLHSELNLSSLELGDSALYFCASSVSTYGYTFGSGTRLTVV.

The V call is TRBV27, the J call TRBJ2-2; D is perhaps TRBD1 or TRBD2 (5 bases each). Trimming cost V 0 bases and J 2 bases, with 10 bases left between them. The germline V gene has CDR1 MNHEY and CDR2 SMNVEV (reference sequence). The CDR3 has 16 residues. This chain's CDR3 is CASSLSVGVNTGELFF. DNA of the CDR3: TGTGCCAGCAGTTTATCGGTGGGGGTAAACACCGGGGAGCTGTTTTTT.

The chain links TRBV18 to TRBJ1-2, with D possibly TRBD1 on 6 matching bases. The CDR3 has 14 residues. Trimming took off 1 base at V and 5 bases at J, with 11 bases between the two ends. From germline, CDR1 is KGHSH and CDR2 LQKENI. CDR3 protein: CASSPRGQGYGYTF. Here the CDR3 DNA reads TGTGCCAGCTCACCACGGGGGCAGGGGTATGGCTACACCTTC.

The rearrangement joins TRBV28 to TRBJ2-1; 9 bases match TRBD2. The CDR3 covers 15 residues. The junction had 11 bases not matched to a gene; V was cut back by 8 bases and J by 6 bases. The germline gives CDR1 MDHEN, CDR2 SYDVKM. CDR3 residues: CASGGIAGDGNEQFF. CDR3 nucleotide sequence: TGTGCCAGCGGGGGAATAGCGGGAGACGGCAATGAGCAGTTCTTC.

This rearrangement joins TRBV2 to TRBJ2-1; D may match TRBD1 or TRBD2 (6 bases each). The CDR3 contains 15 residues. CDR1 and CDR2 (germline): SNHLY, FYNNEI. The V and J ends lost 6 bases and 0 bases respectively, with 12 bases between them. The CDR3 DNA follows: TGTGCCAGCAGGCGGGACACTTCCTCCTACAATGAGCAGTTCTTC. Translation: CASRRDTSSYNEQFF.

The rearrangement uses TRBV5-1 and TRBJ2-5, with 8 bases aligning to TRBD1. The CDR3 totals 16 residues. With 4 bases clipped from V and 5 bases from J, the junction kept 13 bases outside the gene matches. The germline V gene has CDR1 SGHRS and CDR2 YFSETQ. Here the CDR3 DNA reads TGCGCCAGCAGCCCACCGGACAGGGTCGAGGGGGAGACCCAGTACTTC. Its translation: CASSPPDRVEGETQYF. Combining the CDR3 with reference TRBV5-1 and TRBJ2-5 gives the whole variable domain KAGVTQTPRYLIKTRGQQVTLSCSPISGHRSVSWYQQTPGQGLQFLFEYFSETQRNKGNFPGRFSGRQFSNSRSEMNVSTLELGDSALYLCASSPPDRVEGETQYFGPGTRLLVL.

CDR3 DNA: TGTGCCAACCTGGGACTAGCGGGGGGACCGAGCTCCTACAATGAGCAGTTCTTC. Amino acid sequence: CANLGLAGGPSSYNEQFF. The chain couples TRBV5-5 to TRBJ2-1; 15 positions match TRBD2. After removal of 9 bases from V and 0 bases from J, the junction contained 10 bases not matched to a gene. The CDR3 has 18 residues. Germline V lookup: CDR1 SGHKS, CDR2 YYEKEE (reference sequence).

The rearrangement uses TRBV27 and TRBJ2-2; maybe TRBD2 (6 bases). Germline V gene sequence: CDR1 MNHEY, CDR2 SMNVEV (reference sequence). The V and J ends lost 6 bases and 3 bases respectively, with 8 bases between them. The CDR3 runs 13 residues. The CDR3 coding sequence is TGTGCCAGCAGGGGGGACTACACCGGGGAGCTGTTTTTT. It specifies CASRGDYTGELFF.

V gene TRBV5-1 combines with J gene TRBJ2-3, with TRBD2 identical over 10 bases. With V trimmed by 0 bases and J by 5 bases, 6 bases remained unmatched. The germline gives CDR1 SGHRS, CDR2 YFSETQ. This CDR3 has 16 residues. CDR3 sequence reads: CASSLGASGGVDTQYF. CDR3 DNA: TGCGCCAGCAGCTTGGGTGCTAGCGGGGGTGTAGATACGCAGTATTTT.

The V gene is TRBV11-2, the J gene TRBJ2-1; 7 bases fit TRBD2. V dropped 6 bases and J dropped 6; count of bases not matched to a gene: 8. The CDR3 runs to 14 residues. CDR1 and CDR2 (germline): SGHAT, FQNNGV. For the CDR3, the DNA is TGTGCCAGCAGTGGGGGGACTACAACCAATGAGCAGTTCTTC. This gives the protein CASSGGTTTNEQFF.

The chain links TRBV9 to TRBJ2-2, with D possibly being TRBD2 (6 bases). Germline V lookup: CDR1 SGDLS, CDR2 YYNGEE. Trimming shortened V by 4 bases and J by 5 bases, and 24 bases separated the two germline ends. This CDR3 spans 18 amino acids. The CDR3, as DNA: TGTGCCAGCAGCCTTTACAGGCCGGAGGGGACGAGGACCGGGGAGCTGTTTTTT. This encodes CASSLYRPEGTRTGELFF.

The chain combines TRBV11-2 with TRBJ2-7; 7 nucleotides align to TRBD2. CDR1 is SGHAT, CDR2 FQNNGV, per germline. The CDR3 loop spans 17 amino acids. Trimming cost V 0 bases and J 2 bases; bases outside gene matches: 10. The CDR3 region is CASSLDRSFSGAYEQYF. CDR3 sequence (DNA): TGTGCCAGCAGCTTAGATCGGAGTTTCAGCGGGGCCTACGAGCAGTACTTC.

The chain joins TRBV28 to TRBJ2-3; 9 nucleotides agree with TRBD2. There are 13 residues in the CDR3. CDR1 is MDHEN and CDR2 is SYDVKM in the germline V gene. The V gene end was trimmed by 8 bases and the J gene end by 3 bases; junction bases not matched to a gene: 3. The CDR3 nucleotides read TGTGCCAGCTTTAGCGGGAGTACAGATACGCAGTATTTT. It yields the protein CASFSGSTDTQYF.

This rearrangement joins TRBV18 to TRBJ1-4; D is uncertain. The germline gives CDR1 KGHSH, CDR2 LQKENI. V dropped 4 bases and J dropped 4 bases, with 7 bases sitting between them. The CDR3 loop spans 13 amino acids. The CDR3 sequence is CASSRGHNEKLFF. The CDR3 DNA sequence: TGTGCCAGCTCACGAGGGCATAATGAAAAACTGTTTTTT.

The CDR3 sequence: CASSFGYTGTGANVLTF. The CDR3 DNA follows: TGTGCCAGCAGCTTCGGGTATACAGGGACTGGGGCCAACGTCCTGACTTTC. V is TRBV11-2 and J is TRBJ2-6; a weak D match, TRBD1 (6 bases). CDR1 is SGHAT, CDR2 FQNNGV, per germline. The CDR3 consists of 17 residues. The V end lost 3 bases, the J end lost 2 bases, and 14 bases lay between the germline ends.

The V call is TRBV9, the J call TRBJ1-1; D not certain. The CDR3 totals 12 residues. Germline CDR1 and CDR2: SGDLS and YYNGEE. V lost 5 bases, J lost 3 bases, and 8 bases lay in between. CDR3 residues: CASRAEDTEAFF. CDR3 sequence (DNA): TGTGCCAGCAGAGCCGAAGACACTGAAGCTTTCTTT.